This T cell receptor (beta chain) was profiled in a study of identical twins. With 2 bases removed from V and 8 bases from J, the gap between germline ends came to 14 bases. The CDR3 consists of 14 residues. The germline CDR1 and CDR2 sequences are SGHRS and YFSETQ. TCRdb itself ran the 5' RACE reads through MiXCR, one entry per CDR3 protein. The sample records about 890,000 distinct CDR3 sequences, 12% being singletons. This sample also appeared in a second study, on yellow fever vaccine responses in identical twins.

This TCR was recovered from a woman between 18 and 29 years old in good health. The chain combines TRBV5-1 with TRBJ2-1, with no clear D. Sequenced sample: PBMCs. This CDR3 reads CASSFRWGLDEQFF. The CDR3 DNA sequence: TGCGCCAGCAGCTTCCGATGGGGTTTGGATGAGCAGTTCTTC.